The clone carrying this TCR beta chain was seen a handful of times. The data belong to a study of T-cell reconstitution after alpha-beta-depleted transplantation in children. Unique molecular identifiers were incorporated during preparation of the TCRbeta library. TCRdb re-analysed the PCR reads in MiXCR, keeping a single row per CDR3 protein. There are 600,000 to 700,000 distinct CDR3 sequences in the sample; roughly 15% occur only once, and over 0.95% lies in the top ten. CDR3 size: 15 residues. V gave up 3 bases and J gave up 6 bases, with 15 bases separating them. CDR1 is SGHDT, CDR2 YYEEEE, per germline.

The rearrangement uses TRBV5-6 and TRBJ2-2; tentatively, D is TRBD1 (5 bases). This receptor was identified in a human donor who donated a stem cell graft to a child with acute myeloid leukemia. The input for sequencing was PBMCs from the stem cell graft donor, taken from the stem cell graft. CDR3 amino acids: CASSSRVFGAGELFF. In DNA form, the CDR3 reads TGTGCCAGCAGCTCCAGGGTTTTTGGGGCCGGGGAGCTGTTTTTT.